These 29 T cell receptor beta chains came from one sample sequenced in a study of blood T cells in healthy people across ages. The second PCR ran about 7 to 12 cycles with a sample-barcoded 5' primer and J-beta primers. TCRdb independently ran MiXCR on the 5' RACE reads; one entry per CDR3 protein. The sample records about 800,000 distinct CDR3 sequences, approximately 25% being singletons. These data were likewise used in another study, on T cells of mothers and their children.

Sequencing input: blood. Receptors originate from a boy aged 10-17 years in good health.

The genes are TRBV6-2 or TRBV6-3 and TRBJ2-7; TRBD2 matches 14 bases. This CDR3 is built from 14 residues. Germline lookup yields CDR1 MNHEY and CDR2 SVGEGT. Trimming at V came to 6 bases and at J to 6 bases, leaving 4 bases not matched to a gene. CDR3 protein: CASRWTSGRSEQYF. The CDR3 DNA follows: TGTGCCAGCAGGTGGACTAGCGGGAGGAGCGAGCAGTACTTC.

V and J are TRBV6-2 or TRBV6-3 and TRBJ1-1; 12 nucleotides line up with TRBD1. Trimming removed 6 bases from V and 3 bases from J; junction bases left unmatched: 5. The CDR3 covers 15 residues. CDR1 is MNHEY, CDR2 SVGEGT, per germline. In DNA, the CDR3 is TGTGCCAGCAGACGGGACAGGGGGCCAGACACTGAAGCTTTCTTT. Translated, it gives CASRRDRGPDTEAFF.

This clonotype came up a few times. V gene TRBV20-1 combines with J gene TRBJ1-2; 9 nucleotides match TRBD1. Germline lookup yields CDR1 DFQATT and CDR2 SNEGSKA (reference sequence). This CDR3 contains 12 residues. V gave up 6 bases and J gave up 7 bases; unmatched junction bases: 6. The CDR3 region is CSAVDRGFGYTF. CDR3 nucleotides: TGCAGTGCCGTTGACAGGGGGTTTGGCTACACCTTC.

There are a few counts of this clonotype. V gene TRBV7-6 combines with J gene TRBJ2-3, with 13 bases that match TRBD2. J gave up 5 bases and V 3 bases, and 2 bases lay outside the gene matches. CDR3 length equals 15 residues. The germline V gene encodes CDR1 SGHVS and CDR2 FNYEAQ. The CDR3 DNA sequence: TGTGCCAGCAGCTTTAGGACTAGCGGGAGAGATACGCAGTATTTT. Protein product: CASSFRTSGRDTQYF.

The CDR3 sequence is CASSPGTSYSDEQFF. DNA of the CDR3: TGTGCCAGCAGCCCAGGGACTAGCTACTCCGATGAGCAGTTCTTC. This chain links TRBV7-2 with TRBJ2-5; 9 nucleotides align to TRBD2. The DNA end is more similar to TRBJ2-1, so the J call may be wrong. CDR3 length: 15 residues. Germline V CDR1 and CDR2: SGHTA, FQGNSA.

The DNA for the CDR3 is TGTGCCACGCAATCCAGAAGCGGGAGTATGGCAGATACGCAGTATTTT. It is translated as CATQSRSGSMADTQYF. The chain carries TRBV3-1 and TRBJ2-3; 8 nucleotides align to TRBD2. The CDR3 runs to 16 residues. The germline V gene encodes CDR1 LGHDT and CDR2 YNNKEL (reference sequence). With V trimmed by 10 bases and J by 4 bases, 16 bases remained unmatched.

In its sample, this clonotype was seen a few times. V is TRBV7-3 and J is TRBJ1-1; D might be TRBD1 (6 bases). CDR1 and CDR2 (germline): SGHTA, FQGTGA. The CDR3 has 13 residues. Trimming took off 2 bases at V and 8 bases at J, with 12 bases between the two ends. In DNA, the CDR3 is TGTGCCAGCAGCTTATTGAGGGGGACAGAAGCTTTCTTT. Translated: CASSLLRGTEAFF.

The chain joins TRBV5-5 to TRBJ1-2; D is unresolved. The CDR3 consists of 12 residues. Trimming took off 3 bases at V and 8 bases at J, with 11 bases between the two ends. Per the germline V gene, CDR1 is SGHKS and CDR2 is YYEKEE (reference sequence). The DNA of the CDR3 is TGTGCCAGCAGCTACGACACCATCGGCTACACCTTC. Encoded protein: CASSYDTIGYTF.

V is TRBV20-1 and J is TRBJ1-6; D not certain. V shed 0 bases and J shed 9 bases, with 12 bases lying between them. The CDR3 contains 14 residues. Per the germline V gene, CDR1 is DFQATT and CDR2 is SNEGSKA (reference sequence). In nucleotides, the CDR3 is TGCAGTGCTAGAGAACGGGAAATAAGTTCACCCCTCCACTTT. This translates into CSAREREISSPLHF.

The rearrangement joins TRBV11-2 to TRBJ1-4, with a tentative D call TRBD1 (6 bases). This CDR3 is built from 17 residues. Trimming took off 2 bases at V and 4 bases at J, with 17 bases between the two ends. Per the germline V gene, CDR1 is SGHAT and CDR2 is FQNNGV. CDR3 DNA sequence: TGTGCCAGCAGCTTAACGTGGCAGGGGAGCTTTAATGAAAAACTGTTTTTT. This gives the protein CASSLTWQGSFNEKLFF.

This clonotype was detected only a few times. The chain combines TRBV4-1 with TRBJ2-7, with no clear D. The germline V gene has CDR1 MGHRA and CDR2 YSYEKL. The CDR3 runs to 13 residues. V lost 4 bases to trimming and J lost 6 bases, with 13 bases between them. CDR3 DNA: TGCGCCAGCAGCCCGATTACTGGGTCCGAGCAGTACTTC. This translates into CASSPITGSEQYF.

The chain has TRBV7-2 and TRBJ1-5; D gene ambiguous. Germline CDR1 SGHTA, CDR2 FQGNSA. The CDR3 is 14 amino acids. Trimming stripped 0 bases from V and 5 bases from J, with 8 bases between. The DNA of the CDR3 is TGTGCCAGCAGCTTAGCGCTGGGATATCAGCCCCAGCATTTT. Its translation is CASSLALGYQPQHF.

This clonotype showed up just a few times. This rearrangement joins TRBV4-1 to TRBJ1-1; D unresolved. With 3 bases removed from V and 5 bases from J, the gap between germline ends came to 13 bases. The CDR3 is 14 amino acids. Germline CDR1 is MGHRA and CDR2 is YSYEKL. Here the CDR3 DNA reads TGCGCCAGCAGCCAGGGTACCCTGGGAACTGAAGCTTTCTTT. Translation: CASSQGTLGTEAFF.

The CDR3 DNA follows: TGTGCCAGCAGTTACTCGAGCAGCACAGATACGCAGTATTTT. Translating gives CASSYSSSTDTQYF. This sequence joins TRBV6-6 and TRBJ2-3; D is unclear. V was trimmed by 0 bases and J by 0 bases, leaving 4 bases between them. The CDR3 is made up of 14 amino acids. CDR1 is MNHNY and CDR2 is SVGAGI in the germline V gene (reference sequence).

The V call is TRBV4-1, the J call TRBJ2-7; a possible D gene is TRBD2 (5 bases). This CDR3 has 14 amino acids. Germline V gives CDR1 MGHRA, CDR2 YSYEKL. V shed 2 bases and J shed 3 bases, with 11 bases lying between them. CDR3 residues: CASSQLALNYEQYF. In DNA form, the CDR3 reads TGCGCCAGCAGCCAACTAGCTTTAAACTACGAGCAGTACTTC.

The chain uses TRBV3-1 and TRBJ1-1; D not resolved. The germline CDR1 and CDR2 sequences are LGHDT and YNNKEL (reference sequence). Trimming stripped 1 base from V and 0 bases from J, with 9 bases between. The CDR3 loop spans 15 amino acids. The CDR3 protein is CASSQGALLNTEAFF. DNA of the CDR3: TGTGCCAGCAGCCAAGGGGCCCTTCTGAACACTGAAGCTTTCTTT.

This chain uses TRBV20-1 with TRBJ2-7, with D perhaps given as TRBD1 or TRBD2 (6 bases each). Trimming took 5 bases from V and 6 from J, leaving 23 bases between them. Per germline, CDR1 DFQATT and CDR2 SNEGSKA (reference sequence). The length of the CDR3 is 15 residues. The CDR3 is CSAPRRGPLSGEQYF. CDR3 coding DNA: TGCAGTGCTCCCCGTCGGGGGCCCCTCTCGGGCGAGCAGTACTTC.

This chain joins TRBV2 and TRBJ2-5; perhaps TRBD1 as D (6 bases). CDR1 and CDR2 (germline): SNHLY, FYNNEI. Deletions cut 7 bases from V and 3 bases from J, with 18 bases between. The CDR3 is made up of 15 amino acids. In DNA, the CDR3 is TGTGCCAGCAAGATCTACGGGACACAGAAAGAGACCCAGTACTTC. Protein: CASKIYGTQKETQYF.

This clonotype was picked up a small number of times. The chain uses TRBV12-3 or TRBV12-4 and TRBJ1-4, with D perhaps TRBD1 (5 bases). CDR3 length: 16 residues. V shed 0 bases and J shed 8 bases, with 16 bases lying between them. The CDR3 nucleotides are TGTGCCAGCAGTTTAGCGCGAGGGGAAAAGAAGGAAAAACTGTTTTTT. As protein: CASSLARGEKKEKLFF.

This chain connects TRBV2 to TRBJ2-1, with 10 bases fitting TRBD2. From germline, CDR1 is SNHLY and CDR2 FYNNEI. V lost 5 bases to trimming and J lost 8 bases; unmatched junction nucleotides: 12. This CDR3 comprises 16 residues. CDR3 amino acids: CASSKGTSVFPHEQFF. In DNA, the CDR3 is TGTGCCAGCAGTAAAGGGACTAGCGTTTTTCCCCATGAGCAGTTCTTC.

This clonotype was seen a single time. As DNA, the CDR3 is TGTGCCAGCAGCCAGGGCTATGGACAGGGCAATGAAAAACTGTTTTTT. It translates to CASSQGYGQGNEKLFF. V gene TRBV4-2 combines with J gene TRBJ1-4; 8 nucleotides match TRBD1. Germline CDR1 reads LGHNA; CDR2 reads YNFKEQ. The CDR3 length is 16 residues. V was pared by 3 bases and J by 5 bases, with 8 bases of the junction left unmatched.

This clonotype was observed a handful of times. This sequence joins TRBV6-5 and TRBJ1-2; TRBD1 agrees at 7 bases. The germline gives CDR1 MNHEY, CDR2 SVGAGI. This CDR3 has 15 amino acids. Trimming removed 5 bases from V and 8 bases from J; junction bases left unmatched: 14. The CDR3 DNA reads TGTGCCAGCAGTCTCAGAGGGACAGTCGCATCGGGCTACACCTTC. It encodes CASSLRGTVASGYTF.

V usage is TRBV7-9 and J usage is TRBJ1-4, with D maybe TRBD1 (5 bases). Between the trimmed V and J ends, which lost 3 bases and 4 bases, there was a span of 12 bases. CDR3 length: 15 residues. CDR1 and CDR2 (germline): SEHNR, FQNEAQ (reference sequence). CDR3 protein: CASSFGTVGNEKLFF. As DNA, the CDR3 is TGTGCCAGCAGCTTCGGGACGGTTGGTAATGAAAAACTGTTTTTT.

The V and J genes are TRBV29-1 and TRBJ2-1; D is unclear. The CDR3 totals 10 residues. V was cut by 7 bases and J by 4 bases, with 5 bases left in between. Germline CDR1 reads SQVTM; CDR2 reads ANQGSEA. CDR3 sequence (DNA): TGCAGCGGTGGTTACAATGAGCAGTTCTTC. The encoded protein is CSGGYNEQFF.

The chain employs TRBV2 and TRBJ2-5; 16 bases match TRBD2. CDR1 is SNHLY, CDR2 FYNNEI, per germline. V lost 8 bases and J lost 5; bases outside the gene matches: 2. The CDR3 contains 14 residues. As DNA, the CDR3 is TGTGCCAGCGGGACTAGCGGGGGGGGTGAGACCCAGTACTTC. Translating gives CASGTSGGGETQYF.

The chain couples TRBV24-1 to TRBJ2-5; D is uncertain. The CDR3 loop spans 13 amino acids. The ends were cut back, 7 bases at V and 4 bases at J, with 12 bases in the middle. The germline V gene encodes CDR1 KGHDR and CDR2 SFDVKD. Here the CDR3 reads CATRDATRETQYF. DNA for the CDR3: TGTGCCACCAGGGATGCAACGAGAGAGACCCAGTACTTC.

The CDR3 loop is CATSDAGGETQYF. CDR3 in DNA: TGTGCCACCAGTGATGCGGGGGGAGAGACCCAGTACTTC. The genes are TRBV24-1 and TRBJ2-5, with 8 bases identical to TRBD2. This CDR3 has 13 residues. CDR1 is KGHDR and CDR2 is SFDVKD in the germline V gene. V shed 3 bases, J shed 4 bases, and the junction held 0 bases outside the gene matches.

This clonotype turned up a few times. The chain combines TRBV4-2 with TRBJ2-2; D is perhaps TRBD2 (5 bases). Trimming pared 4 bases from V and 3 bases from J, leaving 12 bases between. In germline, CDR1 is LGHNA, CDR2 YNFKEQ. The CDR3 runs 15 residues. The CDR3 loop is CASSPGGSHTGELFF. The DNA for the CDR3 is TGTGCCAGCAGCCCTGGTGGGAGTCACACCGGGGAGCTGTTTTTT.

This clonotype was detected a few times. The DNA for the CDR3 is TGTGCCAGCAGCTTAGATCTTGGGCTAGCGGGGGACGAGCAGTACTTC. Protein sequence: CASSLDLGLAGDEQYF. The genes are TRBV11-2 and TRBJ2-7, with 10 bases that match TRBD2. CDR1 is SGHAT and CDR2 is FQNNGV in the germline V gene. The junction had 7 bases not matched to a gene; V was cut back by 0 bases and J by 5 bases. The CDR3 is 16 residues long. The full variable domain, rest sourced from reference TRBV11-2 and TRBJ2-7, is EAGVAQSPRYKIIEKRQSVAFWCNPISGHATLYWYQQILGQGPKLLIQFQNNGVVDDSQLPKDRFSAERLKGVDSTLKIQPAKLEDSAVYLCASSLDLGLAGDEQYFGPGTRLTVT.